This T cell receptor beta chain derives from a study of shared clonotypes between healthy human individuals. For the study at large: Each donor's CD4 naive and CD4 memory cells filled three plates apiece, CD8 naive two, and CD8 memory one.

TCRdb's table, derived via immunoSEQ multiplex PCR, lists solely in-frame clones and lacks some. The sample records about 2,500,000 clones, over 85% being singletons. On this clone itself: Its antigen is still unknown.

Points from the study as a whole: Sharing across a handful of donors was seen in approximately 5.2% of naive CD4 clonotypes. There were few donors, and this limited the genetic and exposure-history diversity represented.

The receptor comes from a man aged 18 to 30 in good health. Sequencing was done on a sample of naive CD4+ T cells sorted from blood. Subset meaning: CD45RA+ positively selected.

The DNA of the CDR3 is TGTGCCAGCAGCTACGGACCACAAGAGACCCAGTACTTC. It is translated as CASSYGPQETQYF. The chain is built from TRBV11-1 and TRBJ2-5; D remains unclear. CDR1 is SGHAT, CDR2 FQDESV, per germline (reference sequence). The V and J ends lost 4 bases and 2 bases respectively, with 8 bases between them. CDR3 length: 13 residues. Looking up the rest from reference TRBV11-1 and TRBJ2-5 gives the full variable domain: EAEVAQSPRYKITEKSQAVAFWCDPISGHATLYWYRQILGQGPELLVQFQDESVVDDSQLPKDRFSAERLKGVDSTLKIQPAELGDSAMYLCASSYGPQETQYFGPGTRLLVL.